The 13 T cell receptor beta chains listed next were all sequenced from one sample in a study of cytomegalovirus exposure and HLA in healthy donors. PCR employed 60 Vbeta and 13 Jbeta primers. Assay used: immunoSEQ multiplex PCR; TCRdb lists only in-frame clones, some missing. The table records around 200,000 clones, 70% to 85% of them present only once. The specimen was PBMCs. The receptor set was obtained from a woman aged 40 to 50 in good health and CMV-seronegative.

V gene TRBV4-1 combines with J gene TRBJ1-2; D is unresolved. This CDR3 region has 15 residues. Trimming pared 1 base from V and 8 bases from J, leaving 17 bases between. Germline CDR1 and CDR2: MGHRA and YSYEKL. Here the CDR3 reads CASSQGPDTLSGYTF. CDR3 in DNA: TGCGCCAGCAGCCAAGGACCGGATACACTATCGGGCTACACCTTC.

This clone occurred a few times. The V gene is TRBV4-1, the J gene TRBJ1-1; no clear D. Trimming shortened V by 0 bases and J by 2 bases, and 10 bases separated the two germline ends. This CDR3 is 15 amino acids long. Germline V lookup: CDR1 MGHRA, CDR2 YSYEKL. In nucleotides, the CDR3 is TGCGCCAGCAGCCAAGAGAGGTCCTTAAACACTGAAGCTTTCTTT. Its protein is CASSQERSLNTEAFF.

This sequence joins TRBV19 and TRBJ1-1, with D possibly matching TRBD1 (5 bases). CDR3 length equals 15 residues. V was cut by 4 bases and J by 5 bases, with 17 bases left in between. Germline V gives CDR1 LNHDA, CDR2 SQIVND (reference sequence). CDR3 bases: TGTGCCAGTAGTACCCTCCAGGGATTGGGGACTGAAGCTTTCTTT. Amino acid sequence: CASSTLQGLGTEAFF. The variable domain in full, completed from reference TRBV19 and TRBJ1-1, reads DGGITQSPKYLFRKEGQNVTLSCEQNLNHDAMYWYRQDPGQGLRLIYYSQIVNDFQKGDIAEGYSVSREKKESFPLTVTSAQKNPTAFYLCASSTLQGLGTEAFFGQGTRLTVV.

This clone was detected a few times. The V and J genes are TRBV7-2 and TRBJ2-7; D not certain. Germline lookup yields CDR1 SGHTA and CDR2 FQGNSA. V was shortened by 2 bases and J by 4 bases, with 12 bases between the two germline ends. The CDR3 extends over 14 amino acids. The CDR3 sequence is CASSLTTDQYEQYF. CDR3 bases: TGTGCCAGCAGCTTAACAACAGACCAGTACGAGCAGTACTTC.

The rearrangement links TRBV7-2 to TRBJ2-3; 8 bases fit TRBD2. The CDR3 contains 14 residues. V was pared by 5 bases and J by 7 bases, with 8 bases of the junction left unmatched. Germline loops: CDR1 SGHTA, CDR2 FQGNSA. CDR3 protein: CASSRGLAQNTQYF. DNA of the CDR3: TGTGCCAGCAGCCGCGGACTAGCCCAAAATACGCAGTATTTT.

The CDR3 bases are TGTGCCAGCAGCTTATTTCTCACGTGGGGGGTCGAAAAACTGTTTTTT. Protein sequence: CASSLFLTWGVEKLFF. This rearrangement joins TRBV7-2 to TRBJ1-4, with D possibly TRBD1 on 5 matching bases. The CDR3 sequence is 16 residues long. Germline lookup yields CDR1 SGHTA and CDR2 FQGNSA. V lost 2 bases to trimming and J lost 8 bases, with 18 bases between them.

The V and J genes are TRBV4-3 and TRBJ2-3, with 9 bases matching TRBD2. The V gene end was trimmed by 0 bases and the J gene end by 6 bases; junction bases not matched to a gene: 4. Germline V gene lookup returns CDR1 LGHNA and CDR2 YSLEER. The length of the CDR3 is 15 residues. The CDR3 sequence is CASSQDPAGGDTQYF. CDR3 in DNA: TGCGCCAGCAGCCAAGATCCCGCGGGGGGGGATACGCAGTATTTT.

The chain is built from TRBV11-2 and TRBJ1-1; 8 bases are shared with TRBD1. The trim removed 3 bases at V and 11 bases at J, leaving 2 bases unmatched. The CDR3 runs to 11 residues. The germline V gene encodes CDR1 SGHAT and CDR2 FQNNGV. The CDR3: CASSLTGVAFF. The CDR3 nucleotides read TGTGCCAGCAGCTTGACAGGGGTGGCTTTCTTT.

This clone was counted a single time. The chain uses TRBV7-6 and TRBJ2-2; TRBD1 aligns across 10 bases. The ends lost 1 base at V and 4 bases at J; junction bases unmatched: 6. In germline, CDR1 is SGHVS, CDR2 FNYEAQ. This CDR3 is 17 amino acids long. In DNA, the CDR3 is TGTGCCAGCAGCTTAGGCTTTCGGACAGGGGGCACCGGGGAGCTGTTTTTT. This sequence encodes CASSLGFRTGGTGELFF.

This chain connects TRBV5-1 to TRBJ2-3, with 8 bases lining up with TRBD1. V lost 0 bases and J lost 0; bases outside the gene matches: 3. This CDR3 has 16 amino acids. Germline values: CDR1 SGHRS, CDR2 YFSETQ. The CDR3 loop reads CASSLGWTGSTDTQYF. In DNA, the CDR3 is TGCGCCAGCAGCTTGGGATGGACAGGGAGCACAGATACGCAGTATTTT.

In DNA, the CDR3 is TGCGCCAGCAGCAGCGGGGGGGCCTACAATGAGCAGTTCTTC. Its translation: CASSSGGAYNEQFF. The chain joins TRBV5-1 to TRBJ2-1; 10 bases are a match to TRBD2. Germline V gene lookup returns CDR1 SGHRS and CDR2 YFSETQ. The CDR3 has 14 residues. With V trimmed by 4 bases and J by 2 bases, 0 bases remained unmatched.

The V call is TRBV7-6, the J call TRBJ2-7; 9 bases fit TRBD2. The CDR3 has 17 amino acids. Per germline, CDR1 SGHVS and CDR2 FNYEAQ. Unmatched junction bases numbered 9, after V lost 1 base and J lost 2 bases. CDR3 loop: CASSLGSGGALTYEQYF. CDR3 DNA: TGTGCCAGCAGCTTAGGTAGCGGGGGTGCCCTTACCTACGAGCAGTACTTC.

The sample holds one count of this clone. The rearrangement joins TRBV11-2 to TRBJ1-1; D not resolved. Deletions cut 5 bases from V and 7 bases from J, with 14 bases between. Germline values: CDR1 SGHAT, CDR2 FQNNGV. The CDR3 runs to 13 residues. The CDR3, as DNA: TGTGCCAGCAGCCGCGATCTAACGGGTGAAGCTTTCTTT. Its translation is CASSRDLTGEAFF.